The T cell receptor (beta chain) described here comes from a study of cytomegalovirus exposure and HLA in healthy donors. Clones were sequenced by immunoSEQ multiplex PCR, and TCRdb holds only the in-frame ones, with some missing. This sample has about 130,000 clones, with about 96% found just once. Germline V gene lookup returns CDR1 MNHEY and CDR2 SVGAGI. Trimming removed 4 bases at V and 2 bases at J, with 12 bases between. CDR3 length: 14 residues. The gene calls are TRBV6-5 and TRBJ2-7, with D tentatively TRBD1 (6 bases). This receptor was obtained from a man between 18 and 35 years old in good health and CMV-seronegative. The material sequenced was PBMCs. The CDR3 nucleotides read TGTGCCAGCAGTTCCACAGGGCCTCCCTACGAGCAGTACTTC. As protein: CASSSTGPPYEQYF.